One and the same sample provided the 21 T cell receptor beta chains below, sequenced in a study of spatial heterogeneity in lung cancer. Study results and limitations: One measure, the expanded intratumoral alpha and beta TCR count, tracked tumor mutation counts.

TCRdb re-called the 5' RACE reads through MiXCR, storing one row per CDR3 protein. The data hold around 8,000 distinct CDR3 sequences, with roughly 8.7% observed a single time. This sample's time point: sample taken at primary tumor resection. Their antigens are not known. Sequenced here: lung tumor tissue, sampled at surgery. These receptors originate from a male donor with early-stage non-small cell lung cancer.

By its share, this clonotype is large. The chain has TRBV29-1 and TRBJ2-5; TRBD1 matches 8 bases. Per the germline V gene, CDR1 is SQVTM and CDR2 is ANQGSEA. J was trimmed by 4 bases and V by 4 bases; bases with no gene match: 5. CDR3 length: 13 residues. The CDR3, as DNA: TGCAGCGTTGGGACAGGGCCGCGAGAGACCCAGTACTTC. Translated, it gives CSVGTGPRETQYF.

This clonotype qualifies as medium-sized. The chain has TRBV19 and TRBJ1-5, with D possibly TRBD1 on 5 matching bases. Germline V gene lookup returns CDR1 LNHDA and CDR2 SQIVND (reference sequence). The V and J ends lost 0 bases and 0 bases respectively, with 12 bases between them. This CDR3 has 17 amino acids. In DNA form, the CDR3 reads TGTGCCAGTAGTATAGATCACGGACACCTTAGCAATCAGCCCCAGCATTTT. Its protein is CASSIDHGHLSNQPQHF.

The chain is built from TRBV4-2 and TRBJ2-5, with 7 nucleotides matching TRBD2. From germline, CDR1 is LGHNA and CDR2 YNFKEQ. V shed 0 bases and J 7 bases; nucleotides not matched to a gene: 14. This CDR3 is built from 17 residues. The DNA for the CDR3 is TGTGCCAGCAGCCAAGATGGAGTTGAGGGAGGGTATGGGACCCAGTACTTC. Translating gives CASSQDGVEGGYGTQYF.

In this sample, this clonotype is medium-sized. The V and J genes are TRBV12-3 or TRBV12-4 and TRBJ2-5; TRBD2 matches 7 bases. The CDR3 spans 13 residues. V lost 0 bases to trimming and J lost 8 bases; unmatched junction nucleotides: 3. The CDR3 DNA reads TGTGCCAGCAGTTTAGCGCCGGGAGGTACCCAGTACTTC. As protein: CASSLAPGGTQYF.

By share of the sample, this clonotype is medium-sized. The chain links TRBV28 to TRBJ1-5; 10 bases match TRBD1. CDR3 size: 15 residues. Germline CDR1 and CDR2: MDHEN and SYDVKM. With V trimmed by 7 bases and J by 6 bases, 9 bases remained unmatched. CDR3 nucleotides: TGTGCCAGCACCCACGGGACAGGGGTGGGTCAGCCCCAGCATTTT. This sequence encodes CASTHGTGVGQPQHF.

Ten or more counts support this clonotype. This chain connects TRBV10-3 to TRBJ1-1, with 9 bases lining up with TRBD1. V shed 3 bases, J shed 9 bases, and the junction held 5 bases outside the gene matches. The CDR3 has 13 amino acids. Per the germline V gene, CDR1 is ENHRY and CDR2 is SYGVKD. In DNA, the CDR3 is TGTGCCATCAGTGAACGGGACAGGGAAAAAGCTTTCTTT. Protein product: CAISERDREKAFF.

This clonotype counts as medium-sized. This rearrangement joins TRBV10-3 to TRBJ1-4; a possible D gene is TRBD1 (6 bases). The CDR3 totals 13 residues. The V and J ends lost 10 bases and 1 base respectively, with 10 bases between them. CDR1 and CDR2 from the germline V gene are ENHRY and SYGVKD. The CDR3 bases are TGTGCCACCGCGGACAGAACTAATGAAAAACTGTTTTTT. As protein: CATADRTNEKLFF.

By share of the sample, this clonotype is medium-sized. The chain joins TRBV7-2 to TRBJ1-2, with no clear D. Germline V gene lookup returns CDR1 SGHTA and CDR2 FQGNSA. The V end was cut by 2 bases, the J end by 7 bases, with 11 bases between. CDR3 length: 13 residues. This chain's CDR3 is CASSLPGRSGYTF. In DNA form, the CDR3 reads TGTGCCAGCAGCTTACCGGGAAGGTCTGGCTACACCTTC.

In its sample, this clonotype is medium-sized (0.01 to 0.1%). The CDR3 loop reads CSAFGTGWGNTEAFF. Written as DNA, the CDR3 is TGCAGTGCGTTCGGGACAGGCTGGGGGAACACTGAAGCTTTCTTT. The V gene is TRBV20-1, the J gene TRBJ1-1, with TRBD1 identical over 8 bases. CDR3 size: 15 residues. Germline CDR1 DFQATT, CDR2 SNEGSKA (reference sequence). The J segment lost 1 base and the V segment lost 6 bases, leaving 10 bases of the junction unmatched.

This clonotype was recorded many times. The chain combines TRBV15 with TRBJ2-1; D unclear. The V end was cut by 3 bases, the J end by 5 bases, with 14 bases between. The CDR3 is 15 amino acids. CDR1 LNHNV and CDR2 YYDKDF come from the germline V gene (reference sequence). CDR3 bases: TGTGCCACCAGCAGGGACCCTAACCCCCACAATGAGCAGTTCTTC. Translating it yields CATSRDPNPHNEQFF. Filled out from reference TRBV15 and TRBJ2-1, the complete variable domain reads DAMVIQNPRYQVTQFGKPVTLSCSQTLNHNVMYWYQQKSSQAPKLLFHYYDKDFNNEADTPDNFQSRRPNTSFCFLDIRSPGLGDTAMYLCATSRDPNPHNEQFFGPGTRLTVL.

The chain employs TRBV19 and TRBJ1-1; D not resolved. The CDR3 runs 12 residues. Germline V gene sequence: CDR1 LNHDA, CDR2 SQIVND (reference sequence). V lost 5 bases, J lost 8 bases, and 12 bases lay in between. DNA of the CDR3: TGTGCCAGTAGTCGGGTTGGGGTCGAAGCTTTCTTT. Translation gives CASSRVGVEAFF.

This clonotype is labeled medium-sized. The chain employs TRBV9 and TRBJ2-2; TRBD2 is a possible D gene (5 bases). V was shortened by 4 bases and J by 4 bases, with 20 bases between the two germline ends. CDR1 is SGDLS, CDR2 YYNGEE, per germline. The CDR3 consists of 17 residues. The CDR3 sequence is CASSPRALAGGTGELFF. Written as DNA, the CDR3 is TGTGCCAGCAGCCCCCGAGCCCTAGCTGGAGGCACCGGGGAGCTGTTTTTT. Combining the CDR3 with reference TRBV9 and TRBJ2-2 gives the whole variable domain DSGVTQTPKHLITATGQRVTLRCSPRSGDLSVYWYQQSLDQGLQFLIQYYNGEERAKGNILERFSAQQFPDLHSELNLSSLELGDSALYFCASSPRALAGGTGELFFGEGSRLTVL.

This clonotype is termed medium-sized. The CDR3 region has the DNA TGCAGCGTTGAAGCCCCCGTCTCCCAGTACTTC. Translating it yields CSVEAPVSQYF. The chain employs TRBV29-1 and TRBJ2-5, with D unresolved. The CDR3 runs to 11 residues. Germline values: CDR1 SQVTM, CDR2 ANQGSEA. V lost 1 base to trimming and J lost 9 bases, with 9 bases between them.

This clonotype was found many times. The chain joins TRBV3-1 to TRBJ2-2; 9 bases align to TRBD1. Germline assignment: CDR1 LGHDT and CDR2 YNNKEL (reference sequence). CDR3 length: 15 residues. The ends lost 4 bases at V and 5 bases at J; junction bases unmatched: 5. The CDR3 DNA reads as TGTGCCAGCAGCCCTTGGACAGGGGTGACCGGGGAGCTGTTTTTT. Its protein product is CASSPWTGVTGELFF.

This clonotype came up many times. J is TRBJ1-6 and V is TRBV13; possibly TRBD1 for D (6 bases). V lost 0 bases, J lost 10 bases, and 7 bases lay in between. The germline gives CDR1 PRHDT, CDR2 FYEKMQ (reference sequence). The CDR3 runs to 13 residues. The CDR3 loop is CASSLGQGSPLHF. The CDR3 DNA reads TGTGCCAGCAGCTTAGGCCAGGGGTCACCCCTCCACTTT.

This clonotype was observed many times. This chain joins TRBV29-1 and TRBJ1-1; D gene uncertain. The CDR3 has 13 amino acids. V lost 0 bases and J lost 5, with 10 bases in between. Germline V gives CDR1 SQVTM, CDR2 ANQGSEA. CDR3 nucleotides: TGCAGCGTTGAAGATGTCTTCGCGACTGAAGCTTTCTTT. Its translation: CSVEDVFATEAFF.

This clonotype was seen at least ten times. V usage is TRBV2 and J usage is TRBJ1-6; no definite D call. Germline values: CDR1 SNHLY, CDR2 FYNNEI. V gave up 4 bases and J gave up 16 bases, with 17 bases separating them. The CDR3 is 13 residues long. Here the CDR3 DNA reads TGTGCCAGCAGTGGGGAGGTGTTTGACACGCTCCACTTT. Residues: CASSGEVFDTLHF.

This clonotype occurred a few times. This may be a read error: a much more frequent sequence differs by one nucleotide. The CDR3 spells CASSLARGTGTQYF. Written as DNA, the CDR3 is TGTGCCAGCAGCTTAGCGCGGGGGACAGGTACGCAGTATTTT. The chain recombines TRBV7-2 with TRBJ2-3; D may be TRBD1 (8 bases). CDR3 length equals 14 residues. Per the germline V gene, CDR1 is SGHTA and CDR2 is FQGNSA.

The CDR3 loop is CSATTGTSDSYEQYF. As DNA, the CDR3 is TGCAGTGCTACGACCGGGACTAGCGATTCCTACGAGCAGTACTTC. The V gene is TRBV20-1, the J gene TRBJ2-7; TRBD2 aligns across 10 bases. In germline, CDR1 is DFQATT, CDR2 SNEGSKA (reference sequence). The CDR3 totals 15 residues. V lost 4 bases and J lost 1; bases outside the gene matches: 7.

This clonotype was recorded at least ten times. The chain links TRBV5-1 to TRBJ1-3, with D possibly being TRBD1 (5 bases). In germline, CDR1 is SGHRS, CDR2 YFSETQ. The CDR3 is 15 amino acids. V was pared by 4 bases and J by 1 base, with 12 bases between. CDR3 sequence (DNA): TGCGCCAGCAGCCCTATGGGGGTTTCTGGAAACACCATATATTTT. This sequence encodes CASSPMGVSGNTIYF.

This clonotype was observed many times. This rearrangement joins TRBV29-1 to TRBJ1-2; maybe TRBD1 (6 bases). Trimming pared 2 bases from V and 4 bases from J, leaving 14 bases between. Germline V gives CDR1 SQVTM, CDR2 ANQGSEA. The CDR3 extends over 14 amino acids. The CDR3 loop reads CSVELRGRGYGYTF. CDR3 nucleotides: TGCAGCGTTGAACTCAGGGGCCGGGGCTATGGCTACACCTTC.